Here is one TCR beta chain with its context. The J segment lost 1 base and the V segment lost 5 bases, leaving 5 bases of the junction unmatched. Per germline, CDR1 SGHVS and CDR2 FNYEAQ. The CDR3 totals 15 residues. The data derive from a study of technical replicates of blood from a few donors. Clones were sequenced by immunoSEQ multiplex PCR, and TCRdb holds only the in-frame ones, with some missing. The data hold about 78,000 clones, with around 94% observed a single time. V gene TRBV7-6 combines with J gene TRBJ1-5; 7 nucleotides line up with TRBD1. Sample: T cells isolated from PBMCs. The source of this sequence is a human donor in good health. In DNA, the CDR3 is TGTGCCAGCAGCCCCGGGACAGCCAGCAATCAGCCCCAGCATTTT. Protein sequence: CASSPGTASNQPQHF.